This TCR beta chain was identified during a study of PD-L1 blockade in urothelial cancer. Looking at the study overall: Patients had undergone 0 to 3 prior chemotherapy regimens. There were a median of about 140,000 T cells in blood samples.

Clones were sequenced by immunoSEQ multiplex PCR, and TCRdb holds only the in-frame ones, with some missing. This sample yields about 43,000 clones, of which approximately 90% are seen a single time; 13% to 15% belongs to the top ten. This clone is medium-sized in the sample. The V end was cut by 5 bases, the J end by 0 bases, with 16 bases between. The germline gives CDR1 MDHEN, CDR2 SYDVKM. The CDR3 is 16 amino acids. The sequencing used PBMCs, collected around atezolizumab (anti-PD-L1) treatment. The rearrangement links TRBV28 to TRBJ1-1; D remains ambiguous. This clonotype was obtained from a woman between 55 and 75 years old with urothelial cancer. CDR3 DNA sequence: TGTGCCAGCAGTCCCGTCCCGGGTCATTTGAACACTGAAGCTTTCTTT. Translation: CASSPVPGHLNTEAFF.